Listed below are T cell receptor beta chains from one sample, sequenced in a study of T cells in Graves' hyperthyroidism and ophthalmopathy. TCRdb analysed the multiplex PCR reads with MiXCR anew, one entry per CDR3 protein. This sample has roughly 660,000 distinct CDR3 sequences, with 17% found just once. Sequenced material: blood. These receptors all stem from a man over 45 with Graves' hyperthyroidism. Both conserved end residues are part of each CDR3. A D gene is named only where the DNA matches it firmly. Expanded clones are given a class, and other clones once, few, many or no size at all.

D: TRBD1; V: TRBV7-9; size: NA; J: TRBJ1-2; CDR3: CASSSRDRDYPIYGYTF; DNA: TGTGCCAGCAGCTCCCGGGACAGGGATTATCCTATCTATGGCTACACCTTC
D: TRBD1; V: TRBV4-1; size: NA; J: TRBJ1-1; CDR3: CASSQVRGHTEAFF; DNA: TGCGCCAGCAGCCAAGTAAGGGGGCATACTGAAGCTTTCTTT
D: NA; V: TRBV27; size: many; J: TRBJ1-2; CDR3: CASSLGINYGYTF; DNA: TGTGCCAGCAGTTTAGGCATTAACTATGGCTACACCTTC
D: NA; V: TRBV20-1; size: few; J: TRBJ2-3; CDR3: CSAHLGSWGTDTQYF; DNA: TGCAGTGCTCATCTCGGGAGTTGGGGCACAGATACGCAGTATTTT
D: NA; V: TRBV10-3; size: NA; J: TRBJ2-3; CDR3: CAISDRRSGTDTQYF; DNA: TGTGCCATCAGTGACCGCCGCTCGGGCACAGATACGCAGTATTTT
D: TRBD2; V: TRBV2; size: few; J: TRBJ2-5; CDR3: CASSVPGGAGGPLETQYF; DNA: TGTGCCAGCAGTGTCCCTGGGGGGGCGGGAGGGCCTTTGGAGACCCAGTACTTC
D: TRBD2; V: TRBV2; size: many; J: TRBJ2-7; CDR3: CASRTSGTSYEQYF; DNA: TGTGCCAGCAGAACTAGCGGGACCTCCTACGAGCAGTACTTC
D: TRBD1; V: TRBV6-1; size: many; J: TRBJ1-6; CDR3: CASNPQGIGSPLHF; DNA: TGTGCCAGCAACCCACAGGGGATCGGTTCACCCCTCCACTTT
D: NA; V: TRBV7-2; size: few; J: TRBJ2-7; CDR3: CASSNRDAAYEQYF; DNA: TGTGCCAGCAGCAACCGGGACGCAGCCTACGAGCAGTACTTC
D: TRBD1; V: TRBV28; size: NA; J: TRBJ2-7; CDR3: CASRRQGAGEQYF; DNA: TGTGCCAGCAGACGACAGGGGGCGGGTGAGCAGTACTTC
D: NA; V: TRBV20-1; size: many; J: TRBJ2-5; CDR3: CSAVQSGATMTQYF; DNA: TGCAGTGCTGTTCAATCAGGGGCCACAATGACCCAGTACTTC
D: NA; V: TRBV12-3/TRBV12-4; size: many; J: TRBJ1-2; CDR3: CASSLERWGEKQGYTF; DNA: TGTGCCAGCAGTTTAGAACGTTGGGGGGAAAAGCAGGGCTACACCTTC
D: NA; V: TRBV2; size: many; J: TRBJ1-4; CDR3: CASSDVTFRRELFF; DNA: TGTGCCAGCAGTGACGTGACCTTCCGTAGGGAACTGTTTTTT
D: TRBD1; V: TRBV6-1; size: many; J: TRBJ1-2; CDR3: CASTRTGGDGYTF; DNA: TGTGCCAGCACCAGGACAGGGGGCGATGGCTACACCTTC
D: NA; V: TRBV10-2; size: NA; J: TRBJ2-2; CDR3: CASSDGENTGELFF; DNA: TGCGCCAGCAGTGATGGCGAGAACACCGGGGAGCTGTTTTTT
D: TRBD1; V: TRBV14; size: NA; J: TRBJ2-1; CDR3: CASSTGGRFHEQFF; DNA: TGTGCCAGCAGCACAGGGGGAAGGTTTCATGAGCAGTTCTTC
D: NA; V: TRBV28; size: many; J: TRBJ1-1; CDR3: CASGGRRRTEAFF; DNA: TGTGCCAGTGGGGGGAGGCGGCGCACTGAAGCTTTCTTT
D: NA; V: TRBV12-3/TRBV12-4; size: many; J: TRBJ2-7; CDR3: CASSLSEWEQYF; DNA: TGTGCCAGCAGTTTGTCAGAGTGGGAGCAGTACTTC
D: NA; V: TRBV28; size: many; J: TRBJ1-1; CDR3: CASSLQMWTEAFF; DNA: TGTGCCAGCAGTTTGCAGATGTGGACTGAAGCTTTCTTT
D: NA; V: TRBV7-3; size: few; J: TRBJ2-1; CDR3: CASSQVPGAPYNEQFF; DNA: TGTGCCAGCAGTCAAGTGCCGGGAGCCCCTTACAATGAGCAGTTCTTC
D: NA; V: TRBV27; size: few; J: TRBJ1-2; CDR3: CASSFNGRAGYTF; DNA: TGTGCCAGCAGTTTCAATGGCCGGGCTGGCTACACCTTC
D: NA; V: TRBV20-1; size: many; J: TRBJ2-7; CDR3: CSATLARSSYEQYF; DNA: TGCAGTGCTACCCTAGCGCGTAGCTCCTACGAGCAGTACTTC
D: NA; V: TRBV28; size: many; J: TRBJ2-2; CDR3: CASRYTYTGELFF; DNA: TGTGCCAGCAGATACACCTACACCGGGGAGCTGTTTTTT
D: TRBD1; V: TRBV4-3; size: NA; J: TRBJ2-1; CDR3: CASSQEGTGRTGEQFF; DNA: TGCGCCAGCAGCCAAGAAGGGACAGGGAGGACAGGTGAGCAGTTCTTC
D: TRBD1; V: TRBV5-1; size: NA; J: TRBJ2-3; CDR3: CASFTGGAVDTQYF; DNA: TGCGCCAGCTTTACAGGGGGCGCCGTAGATACGCAGTATTTT
D: TRBD1; V: TRBV28; size: many; J: TRBJ2-3; CDR3: CASSSRSGTESTDTQYF; DNA: TGTGCCAGCAGTTCAAGGTCCGGGACAGAAAGCACAGATACGCAGTATTTT
D: NA; V: TRBV7-9; size: many; J: TRBJ1-1; CDR3: CASSSEANEAFF; DNA: TGTGCCAGCAGCTCTGAAGCTAATGAAGCTTTCTTT
D: NA; V: TRBV7-3; size: many; J: TRBJ1-5; CDR3: CASSPTVFQPQHF; DNA: TGTGCCAGCAGCCCGACAGTGTTTCAGCCCCAGCATTTT
D: NA; V: TRBV9; size: NA; J: TRBJ2-3; CDR3: CASSSTSSVTNTQYF; DNA: TGTGCCAGCAGCAGTACTAGCAGTGTCACAAATACGCAGTATTTT
D: NA; V: TRBV28; size: few; J: TRBJ2-7; CDR3: CASSLRFPYEQYF; DNA: TGTGCCAGCAGTTTACGATTCCCCTACGAGCAGTACTTC
D: TRBD2; V: TRBV6-2/TRBV6-3; size: many; J: TRBJ2-7; CDR3: CASSDPRLAGGIYEQYF; DNA: TGTGCCAGCAGTGACCCCCGTCTAGCGGGAGGAATTTACGAGCAGTACTTC
D: TRBD1; V: TRBV19; size: few; J: TRBJ2-6; CDR3: CATIDRDRGPAGANVLTF; DNA: TGTGCCACCATCGACCGGGACAGGGGCCCCGCTGGGGCCAACGTCCTGACTTTC
D: TRBD1; V: TRBV19; size: many; J: TRBJ2-6; CDR3: CASSSRTGGVSGANVLTF; DNA: TGTGCCAGTAGTTCCCGGACAGGGGGCGTATCTGGGGCCAACGTCCTGACTTTC
D: NA; V: TRBV18; size: NA; J: TRBJ1-2; CDR3: CASSPTYRPRDYGYTF; DNA: TGTGCCAGCTCACCAACCTACAGGCCCCGGGACTATGGCTACACCTTC
D: TRBD1; V: TRBV7-9; size: few; J: TRBJ1-5; CDR3: CASSLELGGPQHF; DNA: TGTGCCAGCAGCTTAGAATTAGGGGGCCCCCAGCATTTT
D: TRBD2; V: TRBV12-3/TRBV12-4; size: many; J: TRBJ2-1; CDR3: CASRNPMRLAGDFSYNEQFF; DNA: TGTGCCAGCAGAAACCCCATGCGGCTAGCGGGAGACTTCTCCTACAATGAGCAGTTCTTC
D: NA; V: TRBV20-1; size: many; J: TRBJ1-1; CDR3: CSGTQGNTEAFF; DNA: TGCAGTGGGACACAGGGTAACACTGAAGCTTTCTTT
D: TRBD2; V: TRBV11-2; size: NA; J: TRBJ2-1; CDR3: CASSFRPGGSWYNEQFF; DNA: TGTGCCAGCAGCTTCCGACCGGGCGGGAGTTGGTACAATGAGCAGTTCTTC
D: NA; V: TRBV20-1; size: few; J: TRBJ1-1; CDR3: CSARDSRHLYTEAFF; DNA: TGCAGTGCTAGAGATTCTCGCCATCTATACACTGAAGCTTTCTTT
D: NA; V: TRBV6-4; size: few; J: TRBJ1-2; CDR3: CASSEYRGPNYGYTF; DNA: TGTGCCAGCAGTGAGTACCGGGGGCCTAACTATGGCTACACCTTC
D: NA; V: TRBV5-4; size: NA; J: TRBJ1-1; CDR3: CASSLYFGGSNTEAFF; DNA: TGTGCCAGCAGTCTCTATTTTGGGGGCTCGAACACTGAAGCTTTCTTT
D: NA; V: TRBV29-1; size: many; J: TRBJ1-5; CDR3: CSVNKGDGQPQHF; DNA: TGCAGCGTTAATAAGGGCGACGGGCAGCCCCAGCATTTT